The clone carrying this T cell receptor beta chain is a singleton in its sample. Antigen specificity is unknown. This sample was taken from a study of cytomegalovirus exposure and HLA in healthy donors. Study details: The Caucasian-associated ancestry cluster contained 81% of the roughly 400 genotyped donors.

PCR employed 60 Vbeta and 13 Jbeta primers. Assay: immunoSEQ multiplex PCR; the TCRdb copy retains only in-frame clones and omits some. The sample shows about 140,000 clones, more than 75% of them seen only once. Study conclusions and caveats: HLA-A and HLA-B allele assignments for most subjects were reportedly predicted accurately using TCR beta sequences.

This clonotype was sampled from a female donor in good health and CMV-seronegative. Sequencing was performed on PBMCs.

CDR3 in DNA: TGTGCCAGCAGCTTGAGGCAGGCAAGTGCTTCACCCCTCCACTTT. As protein: CASSLRQASASPLHF. The chain links TRBV5-8 to TRBJ1-6; the D is unclear. The CDR3 runs 15 residues. Germline V gene lookup returns CDR1 SGHTS and CDR2 YDEGEE. V dropped 1 base and J dropped 9 bases, with 14 bases sitting between them. Based on the CDR3 plus reference TRBV5-8 and TRBJ1-6, the full variable domain is EAGVTQSPTHLIKTRGQQATLRCSPISGHTSVYWYQQALGLGLQFLLWYDEGEERNRGNFPPRFSGRQFPNYSSELNVNALELEDSALYLCASSLRQASASPLHFGNGTRLTVT.